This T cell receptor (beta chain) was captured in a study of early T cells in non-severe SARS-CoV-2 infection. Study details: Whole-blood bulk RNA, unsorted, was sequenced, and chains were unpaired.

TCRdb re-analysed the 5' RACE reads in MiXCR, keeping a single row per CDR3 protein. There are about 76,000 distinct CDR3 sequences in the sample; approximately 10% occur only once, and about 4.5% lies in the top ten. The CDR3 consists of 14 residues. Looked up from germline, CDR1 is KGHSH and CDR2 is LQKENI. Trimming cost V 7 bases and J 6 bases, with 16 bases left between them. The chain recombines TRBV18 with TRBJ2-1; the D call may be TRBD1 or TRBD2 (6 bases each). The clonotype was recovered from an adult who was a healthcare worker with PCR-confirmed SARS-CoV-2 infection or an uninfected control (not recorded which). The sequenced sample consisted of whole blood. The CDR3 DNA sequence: TGTGCCAGCTTATCGGGGGCAGACACCAATGAGCAGTTCTTC. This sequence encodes CASLSGADTNEQFF.